This passage covers 26 T cell receptor beta chains from one sample sequenced in a study of human T cells and chemical hapten exposure. Time point described: pre-sensitization, week 0. Noted treatment: therapeutic diphenylcyclopropenone sensitization with weekly scalp DPC. TCRdb ran MiXCR on the RACE reads and lists one entry per CDR3 protein. This table holds fewer than 200,000 distinct CDR3 sequences, 25% to 35% found once. This material consisted of whole blood, taken in connection with sensitization to the hapten diphenylcyclopropenone (DPC). The receptors were gathered from a woman between 25 and 40 years old with alopecia areata. Some clones in this sample may be carry-over from other donors' samples.

This clonotype was observed a few times. The chain combines TRBV2 with TRBJ2-3; no firm D call. Trimming left V 11 bases short and J 4 bases short, with 22 bases between. Germline V gives CDR1 SNHLY, CDR2 FYNNEI. The CDR3 covers 15 residues. The CDR3 bases are TGTGCCCTTCTCCCCGGCGAGAAAAATTCAGATACGCAGTATTTT. Protein: CALLPGEKNSDTQYF. Drawing the rest from reference TRBV2 and TRBJ2-3, the complete variable domain is EPEVTQTPSHQVTQMGQEVILRCVPISNHLYFYWYRQILGQKVEFLVSFYNNEISEKSEIFDDQFSVERPDGSNFTLKIRSTKLEDSAMYFCALLPGEKNSDTQYFGPGTRLTVL.

This clonotype was counted a few times. The chain couples TRBV11-2 to TRBJ2-2, with 10 bases aligning to TRBD2. CDR1 is SGHAT and CDR2 is FQNNGV in the germline V gene. The J segment lost 0 bases and the V segment lost 2 bases, leaving 0 bases of the junction unmatched. This CDR3 spans 16 amino acids. The CDR3 sequence: CASSLSGGANTGELFF. CDR3 bases: TGTGCCAGCAGCTTAAGCGGGGGGGCGAACACCGGGGAGCTGTTTTTT.

V usage is TRBV7-9 and J usage is TRBJ2-1, with 12 nucleotides matching TRBD2. The germline gives CDR1 SEHNR, CDR2 FQNEAQ (reference sequence). CDR3 length equals 17 residues. V lost 4 bases to trimming and J lost 10 bases; unmatched junction nucleotides: 14. The CDR3 sequence is CASSSTGSSGGAGEQFF. The DNA for the CDR3 is TGTGCCAGCAGCTCGACCGGTTCTAGCGGGGGGGCGGGCGAGCAGTTCTTC. The full variable domain, rest sourced from reference TRBV7-9 and TRBJ2-1, is DTGVSQNPRHKITKRGQNVTFRCDPISEHNRLYWYRQTLGQGPEFLTYFQNEAQLEKSRLLSDRFSAERPKGSFSTLEIQRTEQGDSAMYLCASSSTGSSGGAGEQFFGPGTRLTVL.

This clonotype was counted between two and nine times. The rearrangement links TRBV28 to TRBJ2-3; 9 positions match TRBD1. The CDR3 runs 15 residues. CDR1 is MDHEN and CDR2 is SYDVKM in the germline V gene. V gave up 6 bases and J gave up 5 bases; unmatched junction bases: 9. The CDR3 spells CASRSQGAEGDTQYF. The CDR3 nucleotides read TGTGCCAGCAGGTCACAGGGGGCAGAGGGAGATACGCAGTATTTT.

This chain connects TRBV28 to TRBJ1-5; weak D call: TRBD1 (6 bases). The CDR3 spans 17 residues. V dropped 3 bases and J dropped 0 bases, with 15 bases sitting between them. The germline V gene encodes CDR1 MDHEN and CDR2 SYDVKM. Here the CDR3 reads CASSLSPGQHSNQPQHF. Written as DNA, the CDR3 is TGTGCCAGCAGTTTGTCCCCGGGACAACATAGCAATCAGCCCCAGCATTTT.

The V call is TRBV6-2 or TRBV6-3, the J call TRBJ2-7, with unresolved D. The CDR3 has 12 residues. V lost 6 bases, J lost 3 bases, and 9 bases lay in between. Germline values: CDR1 MNHEY, CDR2 SVGEGT. CDR3 nucleotides: TGTGCCAGCAGCCGGGTTGACTACGAGCAGTACTTC. Encoded protein: CASSRVDYEQYF.

The gene calls are TRBV4-1 and TRBJ2-3; D is ambiguous. V shed 6 bases and J shed 4 bases, with 14 bases lying between them. Germline V gene data show CDR1 as MGHRA and CDR2 as YSYEKL. This CDR3 comprises 14 residues. CDR3: CASSKRSDSDTQYF. Written as DNA, the CDR3 is TGCGCCAGCAGTAAAAGAAGTGACTCAGATACGCAGTATTTT.

A few counts support this clonotype. Written as DNA, the CDR3 is TGTGCCAGCAGTTTAAGCGGGGACCGCCAAGAGACCCAGTACTTC. Translated, it gives CASSLSGDRQETQYF. The rearrangement joins TRBV12-3 or TRBV12-4 to TRBJ2-5; 7 nucleotides align to TRBD2. V trimming: 2 bases; J trimming: 1 base; junction bases outside the gene matches: 4. There are 15 residues in the CDR3.

The gene calls are TRBV29-1 and TRBJ2-5; D is tentatively TRBD1 or TRBD2 (5 bases each). The germline V and J ends were trimmed by 2 bases and 5 bases, with 12 bases remaining between them. The CDR3 runs 13 residues. CDR1 SQVTM and CDR2 ANQGSEA come from the germline V gene. CDR3 amino acids: CSVETGATETQYF. The CDR3 bases are TGCAGCGTTGAAACCGGGGCCACCGAGACCCAGTACTTC.

The chain links TRBV28 to TRBJ2-1, with D possibly matching TRBD2 (5 bases). CDR1 and CDR2 (germline): MDHEN, SYDVKM. Trimming left V 3 bases short and J 0 bases short, with 21 bases between. The CDR3 is 19 residues long. The CDR3 loop reads CASSFGPLVWRVSYNEQFF. The CDR3 DNA sequence: TGTGCCAGCAGTTTTGGTCCCCTAGTTTGGCGGGTCTCCTACAATGAGCAGTTCTTC. Together with reference TRBV28 and TRBJ2-1, the CDR3 gives the full variable domain: DVKVTQSSRYLVKRTGEKVFLECVQDMDHENMFWYRQDPGLGLRLIYFSYDVKMKEKGDIPEGYSVSREKKERFSLILESASTNQTSMYLCASSFGPLVWRVSYNEQFFGPGTRLTVL.

The chain has TRBV29-1 and TRBJ1-1; 7 bases agree with TRBD1. V was clipped by 4 bases and J by 2 bases; unmatched bases: 10. The CDR3 length is 15 residues. CDR1 SQVTM and CDR2 ANQGSEA come from the germline V gene. In DNA, the CDR3 is TGCAGCGTTGCTTTTGATAGGACAGGCAACACTGAAGCTTTCTTT. This encodes CSVAFDRTGNTEAFF.

Only a few counts were recorded for this clonotype. The chain has TRBV6-1 and TRBJ2-2, with 9 bases fitting TRBD1. V dropped 4 bases and J dropped 4; count of bases not matched to a gene: 4. CDR1 MNHNS and CDR2 SASEGT come from the germline V gene. The CDR3 loop spans 15 amino acids. CDR3 in DNA: TGTGCCAGCAGTGGACAGGGGGTCGGCACCGGGGAGCTGTTTTTT. Translation gives CASSGQGVGTGELFF.

J is TRBJ1-5 and V is TRBV11-2; D not certain. Per germline, CDR1 SGHAT and CDR2 FQNNGV. This CDR3 comprises 17 residues. V was trimmed by 0 bases and J by 3 bases, leaving 15 bases between them. The CDR3 protein is CASSLDYTREFNQPQHF. CDR3 nucleotides: TGTGCCAGCAGCTTAGATTATACACGGGAATTCAATCAGCCCCAGCATTTT. The variable domain in full, with the rest retrieved from reference TRBV11-2 and TRBJ1-5, is EAGVAQSPRYKIIEKRQSVAFWCNPISGHATLYWYQQILGQGPKLLIQFQNNGVVDDSQLPKDRFSAERLKGVDSTLKIQPAKLEDSAVYLCASSLDYTREFNQPQHFGDGTRLSIL.

This clonotype was seen only a few times. DNA of the CDR3: TGCGCCAGCAGCCAAGAAGCTACGGGCGATCAGCCCCAGCATTTT. Its translation: CASSQEATGDQPQHF. The V gene is TRBV4-1, the J gene TRBJ1-5; D gene ambiguous. CDR3 size: 15 residues. V lost 0 bases and J lost 5, with 11 bases in between. Germline CDR1 MGHRA, CDR2 YSYEKL.

V usage is TRBV12-3 or TRBV12-4 and J usage is TRBJ2-1; D is ambiguous. This CDR3 contains 14 residues. V was cut by 5 bases and J by 7 bases, with 15 bases left in between. The CDR3 sequence: CASSPPWAPNEQFF. DNA of the CDR3: TGTGCCAGCAGTCCCCCGTGGGCTCCAAATGAGCAGTTCTTC.

This chain connects TRBV20-1 to TRBJ1-1; 9 nucleotides agree with TRBD1. Germline CDR1 is DFQATT and CDR2 is SNEGSKA (reference sequence). The CDR3 extends over 10 amino acids. With V trimmed by 1 base and J by 13 bases, 1 base remained unmatched. The CDR3, as DNA: TGCAGTGCTAGAGGGGACAGGGATTTCTTT. Protein: CSARGDRDFF.

The gene calls are TRBV28 and TRBJ2-1; D is undetermined. With 7 bases removed from V and 1 base from J, the gap between germline ends came to 14 bases. The germline V gene encodes CDR1 MDHEN and CDR2 SYDVKM. The CDR3 has 15 amino acids. The CDR3 DNA reads as TGTGCCAGCACCGTAGAGCCTACATCCTACAATGAGCAGTTCTTC. Translating it yields CASTVEPTSYNEQFF.

The table lists this clonotype with many counts. The chain couples TRBV6-2 or TRBV6-3 to TRBJ2-3; 13 bases align to TRBD2. The ends lost 2 bases at V and 5 bases at J; junction bases unmatched: 7. This CDR3 is 17 amino acids long. Germline CDR1 is MNHEY and CDR2 is SVGEGT. CDR3 in DNA: TGTGCCAGCAGTTACCCGACTAGCGGGGGGCCTATAGATACGCAGTATTTT. This encodes CASSYPTSGGPIDTQYF.

The J gene is TRBJ2-5, the V gene TRBV19; 10 bases are shared with TRBD2. Looked up from germline, CDR1 is LNHDA and CDR2 is SQIVND (reference sequence). CDR3 length: 15 residues. Trimming took 3 bases from V and 5 from J; bases not matched to a gene: 6. This CDR3 is CASSIGLAAVETQYF. The CDR3 DNA is TGTGCCAGTAGTATTGGACTAGCGGCCGTGGAGACCCAGTACTTC.

V is TRBV3-1 and J is TRBJ2-7; D tentatively reads TRBD1 or TRBD2 (6 bases each). The V end was cut by 3 bases, the J end by 6 bases, with 15 bases between. The CDR3 spans 14 residues. Germline V CDR1 and CDR2: LGHDT, YNNKEL (reference sequence). The chain's CDR3 is CASSHGGLPGEQYF. The CDR3 DNA sequence: TGTGCCAGCAGCCATGGGGGGCTCCCTGGCGAGCAGTACTTC.

This clonotype has a handful of counts. The CDR3 nucleotides read TGCGCCAGCAGCCCCCCAGGGGGGAGCTATGGCTACACCTTC. Amino acids: CASSPPGGSYGYTF. The V call is TRBV5-1, the J call TRBJ1-2; TRBD1 matches at 7 bases. CDR1 SGHRS and CDR2 YFSETQ come from the germline V gene. CDR3 length: 14 amino acids. The ends lost 4 bases at V and 4 bases at J; junction bases unmatched: 7.

This clonotype was seen a few times. J is TRBJ2-7 and V is TRBV10-3; perhaps D is TRBD1 or TRBD2 (5 bases each). Germline values: CDR1 ENHRY, CDR2 SYGVKD. The CDR3 is 19 residues long. V lost 0 bases and J 2 bases, leaving 23 bases between the germline ends. The CDR3 DNA reads as TGTGCCATCAGTGAGTCGAGGGCGTCGGGACGGAAAACCACCTACGAGCAGTACTTC. This codes for CAISESRASGRKTTYEQYF.

The CDR3 DNA follows: TGTGCCAGCAGACAGGGCGGCAGCACAGATACGCAGTATTTT. It yields the protein CASRQGGSTDTQYF. The rearrangement joins TRBV12-3 or TRBV12-4 to TRBJ2-3; D perhaps matches TRBD1 (6 bases). V was pared by 6 bases and J by 0 bases, with 10 bases between. CDR3 length equals 14 residues.

This clonotype was counted only a few times. The chain is built from TRBV9 and TRBJ2-3; D might be TRBD2 (6 bases). The germline gives CDR1 SGDLS, CDR2 YYNGEE. The CDR3 spans 15 residues. Trimming shortened V by 0 bases and J by 0 bases, and 8 bases separated the two germline ends. The CDR3 region has the DNA TGTGCCAGCAGCGTAGTAGCGGCGAGCACAGATACGCAGTATTTT. Amino acid sequence: CASSVVAASTDTQYF.

This clonotype occurred a few times. The chain joins TRBV10-3 to TRBJ2-2, with D perhaps matching TRBD1 (5 bases). Germline V lookup: CDR1 ENHRY, CDR2 SYGVKD. The CDR3 runs to 14 residues. CDR3 DNA: TGTGGTAGCAGTGGGGCGGAAAACACCGGGGAGCTGTTTTTT. Its protein is CGSSGAENTGELFF.

This clonotype was found a few times. The chain employs TRBV29-1 and TRBJ2-1; D is unclear. The V end was cut by 5 bases, the J end by 7 bases, with 12 bases between. Germline loops: CDR1 SQVTM, CDR2 ANQGSEA. This CDR3 has 12 residues. The CDR3 sequence: CSVRWASNEQFF. CDR3 sequence (DNA): TGCAGCGTTCGGTGGGCTTCGAATGAGCAGTTCTTC.